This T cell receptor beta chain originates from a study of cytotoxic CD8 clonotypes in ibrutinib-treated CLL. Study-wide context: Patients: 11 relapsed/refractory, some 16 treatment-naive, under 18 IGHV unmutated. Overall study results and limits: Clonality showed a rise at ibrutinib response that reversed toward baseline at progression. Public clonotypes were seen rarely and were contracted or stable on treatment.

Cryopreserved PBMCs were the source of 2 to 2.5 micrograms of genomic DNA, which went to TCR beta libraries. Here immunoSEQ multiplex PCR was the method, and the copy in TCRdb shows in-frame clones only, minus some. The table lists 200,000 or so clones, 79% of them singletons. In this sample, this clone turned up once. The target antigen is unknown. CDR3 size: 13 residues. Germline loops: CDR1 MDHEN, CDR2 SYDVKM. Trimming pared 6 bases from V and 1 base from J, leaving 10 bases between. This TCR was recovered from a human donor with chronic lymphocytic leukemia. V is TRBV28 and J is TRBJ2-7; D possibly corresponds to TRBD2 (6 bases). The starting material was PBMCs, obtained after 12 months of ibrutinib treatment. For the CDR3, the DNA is TGTGCCAGCAGGTCCGGGAGATCCTACGAGCAGTACTTC. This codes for CASRSGRSYEQYF.